This T cell receptor (beta chain) is drawn from a study of T cell responses to AZD1222 COVID-19 vaccine. Study context: Pooled in the analysis were second doses at about 4 or about 12 weeks. Regarding the study as a whole: Donors were mostly white British, more females; clonal diversity possibly underestimated. Nearly half of spike-specific TCRs reportedly target variant regions that are unmutated in the B.1.351 and B.1.1.7 variants. The study sampled repertoires only after the peak T cell response.

V shed 5 bases and J 1 base; nucleotides not matched to a gene: 7. CDR1 is SEHNR and CDR2 is FQNEAQ in the germline V gene (reference sequence). The CDR3 is 17 residues long. TCRdb keeps only in-frame clones here, not all; method: immunoSEQ multiplex PCR. The sample lists some 170,000 clones, around nine tenths occurring once. Concerning this clone itself: The target antigen is unknown.

The TCR originated in an adult in good health. The chain has TRBV7-9 and TRBJ2-1; 11 nucleotides match TRBD2. This specimen was peripheral blood, taken on day 0 of AZD1222 vaccination. The chain's CDR3 is CASSQGTSGGSYNEQFF. As DNA, the CDR3 is TGTGCCAGCAGCCAAGGGACTAGCGGAGGGTCCTACAATGAGCAGTTCTTC.